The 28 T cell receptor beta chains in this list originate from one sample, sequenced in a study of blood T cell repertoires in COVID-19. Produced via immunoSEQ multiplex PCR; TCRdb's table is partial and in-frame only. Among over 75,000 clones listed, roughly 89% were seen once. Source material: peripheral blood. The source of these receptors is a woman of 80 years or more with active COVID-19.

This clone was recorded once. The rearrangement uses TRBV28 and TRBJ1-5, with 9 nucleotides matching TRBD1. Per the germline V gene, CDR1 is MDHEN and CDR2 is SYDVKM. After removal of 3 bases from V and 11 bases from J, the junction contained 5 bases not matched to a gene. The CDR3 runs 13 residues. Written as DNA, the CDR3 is TGTGCCAGCAGTTTCGGGACAGGGAGGACCCAGCATTTT. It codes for CASSFGTGRTQHF.

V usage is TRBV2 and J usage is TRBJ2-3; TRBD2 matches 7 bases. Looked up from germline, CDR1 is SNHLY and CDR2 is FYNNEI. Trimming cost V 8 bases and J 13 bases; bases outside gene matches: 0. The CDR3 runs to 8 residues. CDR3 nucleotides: TGTGCCAGCGGGAGGGAGTATTTT. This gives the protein CASGREYF.

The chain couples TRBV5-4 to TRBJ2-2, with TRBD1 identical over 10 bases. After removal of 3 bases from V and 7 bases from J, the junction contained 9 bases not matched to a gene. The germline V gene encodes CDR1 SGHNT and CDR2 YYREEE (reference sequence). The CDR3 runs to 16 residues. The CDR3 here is CASSSGGQGHGGELFF. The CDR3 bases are TGTGCCAGCAGCTCAGGGGGACAGGGGCACGGCGGGGAGCTGTTTTTT.

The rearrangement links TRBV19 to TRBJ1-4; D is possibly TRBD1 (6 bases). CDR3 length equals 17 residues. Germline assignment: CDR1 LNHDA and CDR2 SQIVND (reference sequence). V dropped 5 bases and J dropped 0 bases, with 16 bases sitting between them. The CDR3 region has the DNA TGTGCCAGTAGTTCTGGGGACACCTCTGCAACTAATGAAAAACTGTTTTTT. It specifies CASSSGDTSATNEKLFF. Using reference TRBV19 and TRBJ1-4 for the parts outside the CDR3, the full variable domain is DGGITQSPKYLFRKEGQNVTLSCEQNLNHDAMYWYRQDPGQGLRLIYYSQIVNDFQKGDIAEGYSVSREKKESFPLTVTSAQKNPTAFYLCASSSGDTSATNEKLFFGSGTQLSVL.

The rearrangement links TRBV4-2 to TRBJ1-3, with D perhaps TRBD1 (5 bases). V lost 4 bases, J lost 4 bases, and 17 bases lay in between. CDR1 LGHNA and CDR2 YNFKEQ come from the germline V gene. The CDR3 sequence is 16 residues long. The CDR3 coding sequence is TGTGCCAGCAGCCTGGCCGCAGGGCCGGTCGGAAACACCATATATTTT. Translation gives CASSLAAGPVGNTIYF.

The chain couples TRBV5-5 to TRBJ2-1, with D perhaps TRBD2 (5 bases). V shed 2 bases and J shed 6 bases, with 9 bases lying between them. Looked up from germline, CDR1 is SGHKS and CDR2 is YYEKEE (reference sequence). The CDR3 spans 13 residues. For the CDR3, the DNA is TGTGCCAGCAGCTTTGGACTTCCCAATGAGCAGTTCTTC. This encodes CASSFGLPNEQFF.

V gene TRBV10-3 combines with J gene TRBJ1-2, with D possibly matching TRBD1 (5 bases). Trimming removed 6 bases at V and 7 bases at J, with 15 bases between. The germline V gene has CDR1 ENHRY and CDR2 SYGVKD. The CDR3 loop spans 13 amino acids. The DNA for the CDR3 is TGTGCCATCAGCGAACAGGAAACCGGTGGCTACACCTTC. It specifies CAISEQETGGYTF.

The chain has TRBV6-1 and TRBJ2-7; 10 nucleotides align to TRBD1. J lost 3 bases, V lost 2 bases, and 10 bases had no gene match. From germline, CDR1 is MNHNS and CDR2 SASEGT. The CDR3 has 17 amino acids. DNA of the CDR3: TGTGCCAGCAGTGAACTAGGGCGGGACAGGGGACACTACGAGCAGTACTTC. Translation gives CASSELGRDRGHYEQYF.

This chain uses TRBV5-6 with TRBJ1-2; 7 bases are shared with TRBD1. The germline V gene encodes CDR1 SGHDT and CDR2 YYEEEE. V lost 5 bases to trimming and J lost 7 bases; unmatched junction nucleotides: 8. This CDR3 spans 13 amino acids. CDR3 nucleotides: TGTGCCAGCAGACCCGGACAGGTTGCTGGCTACACCTTC. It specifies CASRPGQVAGYTF.

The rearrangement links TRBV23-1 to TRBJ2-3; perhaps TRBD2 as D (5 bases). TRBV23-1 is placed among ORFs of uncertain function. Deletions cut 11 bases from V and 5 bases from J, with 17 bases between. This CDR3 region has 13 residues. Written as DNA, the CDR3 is TGCGCCCTTTATCTTTCCGGGATAGATACGCAGTATTTT. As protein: CALYLSGIDTQYF.

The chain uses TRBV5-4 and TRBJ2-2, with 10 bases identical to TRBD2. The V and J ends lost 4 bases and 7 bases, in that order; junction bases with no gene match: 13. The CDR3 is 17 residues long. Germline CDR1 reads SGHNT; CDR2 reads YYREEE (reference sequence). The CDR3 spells CASSRSLAGGRGGELFF. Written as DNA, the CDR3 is TGTGCCAGCAGCCGTTCTTTAGCGGGAGGTCGGGGCGGGGAGCTGTTTTTT.

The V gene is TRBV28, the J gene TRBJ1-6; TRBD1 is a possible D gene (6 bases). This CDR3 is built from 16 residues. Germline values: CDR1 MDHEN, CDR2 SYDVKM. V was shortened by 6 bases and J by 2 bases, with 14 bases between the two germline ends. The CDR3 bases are TGTGCCAGCAGCAGCTATACAGGGACCTATAATTCACCCCTCCACTTT. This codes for CASSSYTGTYNSPLHF.

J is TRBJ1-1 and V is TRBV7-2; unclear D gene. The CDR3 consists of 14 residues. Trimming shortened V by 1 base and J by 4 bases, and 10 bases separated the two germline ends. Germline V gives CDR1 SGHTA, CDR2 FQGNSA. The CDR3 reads CASSLGNSATEAFF. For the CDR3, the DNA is TGTGCCAGCAGCTTAGGTAACTCCGCCACTGAAGCTTTCTTT.

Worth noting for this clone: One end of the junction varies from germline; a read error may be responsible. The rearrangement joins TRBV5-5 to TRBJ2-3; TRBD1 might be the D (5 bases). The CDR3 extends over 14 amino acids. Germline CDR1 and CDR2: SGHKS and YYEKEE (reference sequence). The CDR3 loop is CASRLGLSRDTQYF. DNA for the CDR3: TGTGCCAGCAGGTTGGGGCTGAGCAGGGATACGCAGTATTTT.

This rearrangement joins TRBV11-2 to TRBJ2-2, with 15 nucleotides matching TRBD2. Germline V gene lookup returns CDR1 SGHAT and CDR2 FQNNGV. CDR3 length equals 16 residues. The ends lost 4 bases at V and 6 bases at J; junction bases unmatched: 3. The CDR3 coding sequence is TGTGCCAGCAGCTACGGACTAGCGGGAGGGGCCGGGGAGCTGTTTTTT. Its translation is CASSYGLAGGAGELFF.

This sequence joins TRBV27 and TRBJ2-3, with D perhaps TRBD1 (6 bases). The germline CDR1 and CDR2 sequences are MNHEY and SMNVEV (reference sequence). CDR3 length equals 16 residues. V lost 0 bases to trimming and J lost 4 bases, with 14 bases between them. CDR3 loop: CASSLSYRVGADTQYF. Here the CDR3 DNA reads TGTGCCAGCAGTTTATCTTACAGGGTGGGGGCAGATACGCAGTATTTT.

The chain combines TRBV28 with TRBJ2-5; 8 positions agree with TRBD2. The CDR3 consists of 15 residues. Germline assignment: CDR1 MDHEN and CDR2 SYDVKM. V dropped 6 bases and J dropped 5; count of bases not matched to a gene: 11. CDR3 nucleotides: TGTGCCAGCAGCCCACGGAGCGGGAGACGTGAGACCCAGTACTTC. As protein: CASSPRSGRRETQYF.

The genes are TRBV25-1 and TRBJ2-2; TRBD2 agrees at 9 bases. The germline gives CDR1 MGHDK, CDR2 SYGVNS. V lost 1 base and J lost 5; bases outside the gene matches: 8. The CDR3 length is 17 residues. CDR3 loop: CASSESAGGRGTGELFF. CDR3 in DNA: TGTGCCAGCAGTGAATCTGCTGGCGGGAGGGGGACCGGGGAGCTGTTTTTT.

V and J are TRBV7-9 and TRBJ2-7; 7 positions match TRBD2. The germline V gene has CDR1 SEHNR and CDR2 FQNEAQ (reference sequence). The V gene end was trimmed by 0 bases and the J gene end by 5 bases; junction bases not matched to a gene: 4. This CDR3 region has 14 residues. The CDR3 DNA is TGTGCCAGCAGCTTAGCGGGAGGGCCAGACGAGCAGTACTTC. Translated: CASSLAGGPDEQYF.

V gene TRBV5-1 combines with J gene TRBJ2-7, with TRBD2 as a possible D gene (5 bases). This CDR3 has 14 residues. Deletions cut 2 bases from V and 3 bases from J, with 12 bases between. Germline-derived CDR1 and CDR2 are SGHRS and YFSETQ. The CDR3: CASSLYPDYYEQYF. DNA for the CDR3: TGCGCCAGCAGCTTATATCCCGACTACTACGAGCAGTACTTC.

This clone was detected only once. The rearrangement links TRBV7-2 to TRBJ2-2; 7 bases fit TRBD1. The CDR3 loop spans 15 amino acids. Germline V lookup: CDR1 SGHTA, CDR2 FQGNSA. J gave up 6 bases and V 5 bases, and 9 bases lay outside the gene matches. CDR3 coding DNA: TGTGCCAGCAGCCCGGACAGGATGCGAGCCGGGGAGCTGTTTTTT. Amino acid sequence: CASSPDRMRAGELFF.

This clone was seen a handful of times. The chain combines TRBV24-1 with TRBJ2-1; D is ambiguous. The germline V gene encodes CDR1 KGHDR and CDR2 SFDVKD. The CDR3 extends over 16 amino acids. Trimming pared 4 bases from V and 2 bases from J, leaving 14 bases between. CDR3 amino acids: CATSDPQQRTYNEQFF. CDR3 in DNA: TGTGCCACCAGTGACCCACAACAGAGAACCTACAATGAGCAGTTCTTC.

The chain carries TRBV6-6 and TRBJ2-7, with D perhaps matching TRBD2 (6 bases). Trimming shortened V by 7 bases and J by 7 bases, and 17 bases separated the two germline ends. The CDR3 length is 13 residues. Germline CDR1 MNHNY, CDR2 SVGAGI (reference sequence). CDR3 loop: CASTRVEGNEQYF. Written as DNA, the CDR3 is TGTGCCAGCACCCGAGTGGAGGGCAATGAGCAGTACTTC.

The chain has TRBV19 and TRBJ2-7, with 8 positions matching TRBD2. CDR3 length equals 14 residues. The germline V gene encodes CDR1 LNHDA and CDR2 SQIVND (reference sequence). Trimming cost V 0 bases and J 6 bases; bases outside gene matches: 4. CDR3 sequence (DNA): TGTGCCAGTAGTATAGATCCCGGGAGGGGCGAGCAGTACTTC. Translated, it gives CASSIDPGRGEQYF.

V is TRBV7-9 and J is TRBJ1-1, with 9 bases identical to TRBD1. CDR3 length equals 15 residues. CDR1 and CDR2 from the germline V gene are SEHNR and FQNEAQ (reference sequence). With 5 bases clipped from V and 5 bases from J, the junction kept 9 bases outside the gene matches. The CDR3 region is CASSKQGARGTEAFF. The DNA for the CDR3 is TGTGCCAGCAGCAAACAGGGGGCCCGGGGTACTGAAGCTTTCTTT. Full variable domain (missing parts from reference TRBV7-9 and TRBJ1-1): DTGVSQNPRHKITKRGQNVTFRCDPISEHNRLYWYRQTLGQGPEFLTYFQNEAQLEKSRLLSDRFSAERPKGSFSTLEIQRTEQGDSAMYLCASSKQGARGTEAFFGQGTRLTVV.

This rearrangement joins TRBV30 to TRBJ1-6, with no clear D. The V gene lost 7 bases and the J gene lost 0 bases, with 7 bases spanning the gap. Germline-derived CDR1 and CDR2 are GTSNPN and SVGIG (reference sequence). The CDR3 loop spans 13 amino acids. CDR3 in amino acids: CASRSSYNSPLHF. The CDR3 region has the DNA TGTGCCTCTCGGAGCTCCTATAATTCACCCCTCCACTTT.

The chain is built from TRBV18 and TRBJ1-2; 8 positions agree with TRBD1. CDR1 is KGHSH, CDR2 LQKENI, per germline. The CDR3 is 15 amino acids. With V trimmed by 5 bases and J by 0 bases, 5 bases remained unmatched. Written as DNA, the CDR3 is TGTGCCAGCTCAGAAGGACAGGGCGCTAACTATGGCTACACCTTC. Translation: CASSEGQGANYGYTF.

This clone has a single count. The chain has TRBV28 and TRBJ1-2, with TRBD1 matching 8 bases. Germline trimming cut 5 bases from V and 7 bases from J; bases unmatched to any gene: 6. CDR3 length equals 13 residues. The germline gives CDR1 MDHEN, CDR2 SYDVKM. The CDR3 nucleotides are TGTGCCAGCAGTCCAGGGGGCTTTCGTGGCTACACCTTC. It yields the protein CASSPGGFRGYTF.